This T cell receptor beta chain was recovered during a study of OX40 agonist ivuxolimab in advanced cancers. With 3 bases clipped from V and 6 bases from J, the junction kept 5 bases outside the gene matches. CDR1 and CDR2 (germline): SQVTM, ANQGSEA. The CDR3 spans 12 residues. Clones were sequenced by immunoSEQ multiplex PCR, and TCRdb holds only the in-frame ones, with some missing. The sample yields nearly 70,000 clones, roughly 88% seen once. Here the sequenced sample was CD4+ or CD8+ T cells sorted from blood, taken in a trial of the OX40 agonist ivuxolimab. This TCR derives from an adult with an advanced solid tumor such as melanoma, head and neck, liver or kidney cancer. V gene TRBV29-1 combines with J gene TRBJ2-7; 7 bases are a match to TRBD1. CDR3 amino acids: CSVDKGASEQYF. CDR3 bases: TGCAGCGTTGACAAGGGGGCGAGCGAGCAGTACTTC.